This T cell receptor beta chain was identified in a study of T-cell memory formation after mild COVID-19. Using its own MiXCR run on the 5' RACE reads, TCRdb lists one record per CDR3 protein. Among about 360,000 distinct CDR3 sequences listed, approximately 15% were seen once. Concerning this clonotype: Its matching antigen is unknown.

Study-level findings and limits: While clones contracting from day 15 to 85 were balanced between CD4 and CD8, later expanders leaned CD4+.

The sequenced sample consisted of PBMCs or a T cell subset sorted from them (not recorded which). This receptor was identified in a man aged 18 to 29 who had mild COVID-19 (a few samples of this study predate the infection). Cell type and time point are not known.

The CDR3 sequence: CASSLGYGGNSGNTIYF. For the CDR3, the DNA is TGTGCCAGCAGTTTGGGTTACGGGGGAAACTCTGGAAACACCATATATTTT. V and J are TRBV28 and TRBJ1-3; D is possibly TRBD1 (5 bases). Looked up from germline, CDR1 is MDHEN and CDR2 is SYDVKM. The CDR3 runs 17 residues. The V end was cut by 3 bases, the J end by 0 bases, with 15 bases between. Full variable domain (remainder filled in from reference TRBV28 and TRBJ1-3): DVKVTQSSRYLVKRTGEKVFLECVQDMDHENMFWYRQDPGLGLRLIYFSYDVKMKEKGDIPEGYSVSREKKERFSLILESASTNQTSMYLCASSLGYGGNSGNTIYFGEGSWLTVV.